The 16 T cell receptor beta chains below all came from one sample that was sequenced in a study of blood T cell repertoires in COVID-19. Clones were sequenced by immunoSEQ multiplex PCR, and TCRdb holds only the in-frame ones, with some missing. The data show 200,000 to 300,000 clones, about 85% seen once. The specimen sequenced was peripheral blood. The receptor source for this set is a woman aged 55-69 years with active or convalescent COVID-19.

The V gene is TRBV5-1, the J gene TRBJ1-1; D gene ambiguous. The CDR3 runs to 14 residues. The V end was cut by 1 base, the J end by 1 base, with 8 bases between. The germline CDR1 and CDR2 sequences are SGHRS and YFSETQ. The CDR3: CASSLPGRNTEAFF. CDR3 coding DNA: TGCGCCAGCAGCTTGCCAGGCCGGAACACTGAAGCTTTCTTT.

This sequence joins TRBV5-4 and TRBJ1-6; D is perhaps TRBD1 (6 bases). Germline V gene sequence: CDR1 SGHNT, CDR2 YYREEE (reference sequence). Trimming took 0 bases from V and 4 from J, leaving 11 bases between them. This CDR3 has 16 residues. CDR3 sequence (DNA): TGTGCCAGCAGCTTGGAACAGGGCGGTTATAATTCACCCCTCCACTTT. Protein product: CASSLEQGGYNSPLHF.

In this sample, this clone turned up once. The chain has TRBV7-8 and TRBJ2-4; TRBD2 agrees at 9 bases. With 0 bases clipped from V and 4 bases from J, the junction kept 7 bases outside the gene matches. CDR3 length: 17 residues. CDR1 is SGHVS and CDR2 is FQNEAQ in the germline V gene. The CDR3 spells CASSLAPGLAGKNIQYF. The CDR3 bases are TGTGCCAGCAGCTTAGCCCCAGGGCTAGCGGGAAAAAACATTCAGTACTTC.

The chain has TRBV5-5 and TRBJ1-2; TRBD1 matches 8 bases. The CDR3 extends over 18 amino acids. V shed 3 bases and J 2 bases; nucleotides not matched to a gene: 15. Germline CDR1 is SGHKS and CDR2 is YYEKEE (reference sequence). Here the CDR3 reads CASSSHTGPGQENYGYTF. For the CDR3, the DNA is TGTGCCAGCAGCTCCCACACGGGGCCGGGACAGGAAAACTATGGCTACACCTTC.

V usage is TRBV10-1 and J usage is TRBJ1-1; D not certain. V dropped 6 bases and J dropped 0 bases, with 8 bases sitting between them. The CDR3 spans 13 residues. In germline, CDR1 is WNHNN, CDR2 SYGVQD (reference sequence). CDR3 region: CASRRHLNTEAFF. The DNA of the CDR3 is TGCGCCAGCAGAAGACACCTGAACACTGAAGCTTTCTTT.

The count of this clone is one. The chain uses TRBV29-1 and TRBJ1-1; D is ambiguous. V was pared by 4 bases and J by 8 bases, with 11 bases between. Germline assignment: CDR1 SQVTM and CDR2 ANQGSEA. This CDR3 comprises 11 residues. CDR3 residues: CSVVGGSEAFF. As DNA, the CDR3 is TGCAGCGTTGTGGGAGGATCCGAAGCTTTCTTT.

V is TRBV25-1 and J is TRBJ1-3; a possible D gene is TRBD1 (6 bases). The CDR3 contains 15 residues. Germline CDR1 and CDR2: MGHDK and SYGVNS. V shed 6 bases and J shed 1 base, with 13 bases lying between them. This CDR3 is CASSGTGLSGNTIYF. The CDR3 bases are TGTGCCAGCAGCGGCACAGGGTTGTCTGGAAACACCATATATTTT.

This chain links TRBV5-1 with TRBJ1-3; D might be TRBD1 (5 bases). Per the germline V gene, CDR1 is SGHRS and CDR2 is YFSETQ. The CDR3 extends over 14 amino acids. The V and J ends lost 4 bases and 0 bases respectively, with 8 bases between them. This chain's CDR3 is CASSPGGSGNTIYF. The CDR3, as DNA: TGCGCCAGCAGCCCCGGGGGCTCTGGAAACACCATATATTTT.

This clone was detected a few times. V usage is TRBV11-2 and J usage is TRBJ1-6, with 7 bases matching TRBD1. The junction had 12 bases not matched to a gene; V was cut back by 5 bases and J by 8 bases. The CDR3 consists of 16 residues. CDR1 and CDR2 (germline): SGHAT, FQNNGV. The CDR3 loop reads CASSRNTGEFYSPLHF. The CDR3 region has the DNA TGTGCCAGCAGCCGAAATACAGGGGAGTTTTATTCACCCCTCCACTTT.

V usage is TRBV3-1 (or the pseudogene TRBV3-2) and J usage is TRBJ1-6; 7 positions match TRBD1. The CDR3 loop spans 16 amino acids. The V gene end was trimmed by 1 base and the J gene end by 11 bases; junction bases not matched to a gene: 11. The germline V gene encodes CDR1 LGHDT and CDR2 YNNKEL (reference sequence). The CDR3 bases are TGTGCCAGCAGCCAAGGACCGATAGGGGGCGCTCCACCCCTCCACTTT. Translation: CASSQGPIGGAPPLHF.

The chain links TRBV30 to TRBJ1-2; D unclear. Germline V gives CDR1 GTSNPN, CDR2 SVGIG (reference sequence). The CDR3 consists of 13 residues. The V end was cut by 2 bases, the J end by 5 bases, with 12 bases between. The CDR3 spells CAWSIGIGYGYTF. The DNA of the CDR3 is TGTGCCTGGAGTATCGGGATCGGGTATGGCTACACCTTC.

This chain joins TRBV9 and TRBJ1-1; the D gene is possibly TRBD1 (6 bases). The CDR3 has 16 amino acids. V was cut by 0 bases and J by 0 bases, with 12 bases left in between. The germline CDR1 and CDR2 sequences are SGDLS and YYNGEE. As DNA, the CDR3 is TGTGCCAGCAGCGTAGCTCCGGCAGGGGTGAACACTGAAGCTTTCTTT. This translates into CASSVAPAGVNTEAFF.

V usage is TRBV6-1 and J usage is TRBJ2-1; TRBD1 agrees at 12 bases. The germline gives CDR1 MNHNS, CDR2 SASEGT. The CDR3 length is 16 residues. Unmatched junction bases numbered 6, after V lost 0 bases and J lost 9 bases. CDR3 sequence (DNA): TGTGCCAGCAGTGAAGCGCCGGGACAGGGGGCGGCTGAGCAGTTCTTC. Encoded protein: CASSEAPGQGAAEQFF.

V and J are TRBV5-6 and TRBJ2-3, with D tentatively TRBD2 (7 bases). CDR1 is SGHDT and CDR2 is YYEEEE in the germline V gene. Deletions cut 1 base from V and 4 bases from J, with 16 bases between. The CDR3 consists of 16 residues. The CDR3: CASSLSVAGASDTQYF. The CDR3 DNA reads TGTGCCAGCAGCTTGTCAGTGGCGGGGGCTTCAGATACGCAGTATTTT.

The chain links TRBV19 to TRBJ1-3; 7 positions match TRBD1. The CDR3 has 18 residues. CDR1 LNHDA and CDR2 SQIVND come from the germline V gene (reference sequence). With 6 bases clipped from V and 3 bases from J, the junction kept 17 bases outside the gene matches. The CDR3 DNA follows: TGTGCCAGTAGCTCCACAGGGGTCTATACTGTATATGGAAACACCATATATTTT. Protein product: CASSSTGVYTVYGNTIYF.

The chain joins TRBV7-2 to TRBJ2-2; no firm D call. Per germline, CDR1 SGHTA and CDR2 FQGNSA. This CDR3 is built from 14 residues. The V gene lost 1 base and the J gene lost 1 base, with 4 bases spanning the gap. The CDR3 reads CASSLDGNTGELFF. The DNA of the CDR3 is TGTGCCAGCAGCTTAGACGGGAACACCGGGGAGCTGTTTTTT.